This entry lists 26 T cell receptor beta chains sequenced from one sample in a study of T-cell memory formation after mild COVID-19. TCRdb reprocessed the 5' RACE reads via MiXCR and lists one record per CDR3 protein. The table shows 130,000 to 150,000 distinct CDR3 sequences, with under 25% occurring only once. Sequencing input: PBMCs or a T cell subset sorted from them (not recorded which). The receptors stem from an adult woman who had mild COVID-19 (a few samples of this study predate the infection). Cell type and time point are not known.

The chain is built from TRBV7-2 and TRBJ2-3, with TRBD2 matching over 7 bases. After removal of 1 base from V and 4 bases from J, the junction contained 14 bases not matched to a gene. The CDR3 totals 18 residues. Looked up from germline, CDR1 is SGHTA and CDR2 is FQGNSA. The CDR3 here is CASSLGFGRSGAPDTQYF. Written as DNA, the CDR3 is TGTGCCAGCAGCTTAGGATTCGGTAGAAGCGGGGCGCCAGATACGCAGTATTTT.

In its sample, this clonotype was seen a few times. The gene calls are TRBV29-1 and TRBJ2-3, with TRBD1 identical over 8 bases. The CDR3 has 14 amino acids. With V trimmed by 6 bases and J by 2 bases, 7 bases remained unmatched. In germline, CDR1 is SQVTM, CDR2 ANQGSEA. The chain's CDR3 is CSVALQGDTDTQYF. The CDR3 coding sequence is TGCAGCGTAGCTCTACAGGGGGACACAGATACGCAGTATTTT.

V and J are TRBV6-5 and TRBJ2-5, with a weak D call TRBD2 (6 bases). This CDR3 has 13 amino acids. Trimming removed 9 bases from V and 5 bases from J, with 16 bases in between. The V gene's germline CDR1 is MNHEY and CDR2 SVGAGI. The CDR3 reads CASKPPGRETQYF. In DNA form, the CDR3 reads TGTGCCAGTAAGCCACCAGGGAGGGAGACCCAGTACTTC.

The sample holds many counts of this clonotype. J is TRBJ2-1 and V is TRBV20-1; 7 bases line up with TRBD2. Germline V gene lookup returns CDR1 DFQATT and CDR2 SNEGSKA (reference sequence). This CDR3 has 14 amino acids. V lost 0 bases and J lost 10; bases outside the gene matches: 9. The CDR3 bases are TGCAGTGCTAGAGATGGGAGGGGAGTTGCGGAGCAGTTCTTC. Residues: CSARDGRGVAEQFF.

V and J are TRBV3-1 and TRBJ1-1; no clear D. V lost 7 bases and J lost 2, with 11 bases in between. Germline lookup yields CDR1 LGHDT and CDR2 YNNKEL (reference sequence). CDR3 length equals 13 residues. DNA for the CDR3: TGTGCCAGCACGTTTGACCCAAACACTGAAGCTTTCTTT. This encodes CASTFDPNTEAFF. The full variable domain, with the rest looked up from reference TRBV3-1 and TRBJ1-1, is DTAVSQTPKYLVTQMGNDKSIKCEQNLGHDTMYWYKQDSKKFLKIMFSYNNKELIINETVPNRFSPKSPDKAHLNLHINSLELGDSAVYFCASTFDPNTEAFFGQGTRLTVV.

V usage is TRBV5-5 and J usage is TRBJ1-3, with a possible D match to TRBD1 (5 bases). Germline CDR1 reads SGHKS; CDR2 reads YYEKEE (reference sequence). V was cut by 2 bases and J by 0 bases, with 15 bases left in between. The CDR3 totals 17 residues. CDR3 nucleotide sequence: TGTGCCAGCAGCTTTTACAGGATGGACGGCTCTGGAAACACCATATATTTT. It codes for CASSFYRMDGSGNTIYF. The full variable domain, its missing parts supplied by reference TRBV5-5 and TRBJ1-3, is DAGVTQSPTHLIKTRGQQVTLRCSPISGHKSVSWYQQVLGQGPQFIFQYYEKEERGRGNFPDRFSARQFPNYSSELNVNALLLGDSALYLCASSFYRMDGSGNTIYFGEGSWLTVV.

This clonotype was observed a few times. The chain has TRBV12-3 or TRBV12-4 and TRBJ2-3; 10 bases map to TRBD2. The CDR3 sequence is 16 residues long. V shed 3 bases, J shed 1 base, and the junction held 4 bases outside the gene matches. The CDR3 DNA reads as TGTGCCAGCAGTTTTAGCGGGGGGCGTCGCACAGATACGCAGTATTTT. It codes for CASSFSGGRRTDTQYF.

In DNA form, the CDR3 reads TGCGCCAGCAGTCCCTCGGGGCCCGCGGAGACCCAGTACTTC. It translates to CASSPSGPAETQYF. The chain links TRBV23-1 to TRBJ2-5; TRBD1 or TRBD2 may be the D gene (5 bases each). TRBV23-1 is marked as an open reading frame, function uncertain. V was shortened by 4 bases and J by 5 bases, with 14 bases between the two germline ends. The CDR3 extends over 14 amino acids.

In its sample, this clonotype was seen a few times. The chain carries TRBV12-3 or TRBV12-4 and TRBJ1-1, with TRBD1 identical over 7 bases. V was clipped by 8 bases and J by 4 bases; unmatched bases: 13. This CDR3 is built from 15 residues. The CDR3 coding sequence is TGTGCCAGCTCCGTTGAAGGGGGCGTCGGCACTGAAGCTTTCTTT. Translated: CASSVEGGVGTEAFF.

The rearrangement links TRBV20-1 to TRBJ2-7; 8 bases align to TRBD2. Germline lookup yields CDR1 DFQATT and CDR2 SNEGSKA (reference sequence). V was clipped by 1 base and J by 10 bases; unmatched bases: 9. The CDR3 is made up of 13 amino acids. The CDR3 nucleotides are TGCAGTGCTAGAGTCGGCGGGGGGCTTGGACAGTACTTC. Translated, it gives CSARVGGGLGQYF.

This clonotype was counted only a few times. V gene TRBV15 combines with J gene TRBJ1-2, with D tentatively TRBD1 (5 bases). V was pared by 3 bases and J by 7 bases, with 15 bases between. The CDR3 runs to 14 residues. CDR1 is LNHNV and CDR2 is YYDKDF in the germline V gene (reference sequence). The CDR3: CATSRGRAGGGYTF. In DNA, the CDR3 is TGTGCCACCAGCAGGGGACGGGCTGGCGGTGGCTACACCTTC.

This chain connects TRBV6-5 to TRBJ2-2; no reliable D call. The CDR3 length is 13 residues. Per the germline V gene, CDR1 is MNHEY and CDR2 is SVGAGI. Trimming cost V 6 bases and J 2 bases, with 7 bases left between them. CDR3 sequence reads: CASRAQNTGELFF. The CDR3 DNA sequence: TGTGCCAGCAGGGCACAAAACACCGGGGAGCTGTTTTTT.

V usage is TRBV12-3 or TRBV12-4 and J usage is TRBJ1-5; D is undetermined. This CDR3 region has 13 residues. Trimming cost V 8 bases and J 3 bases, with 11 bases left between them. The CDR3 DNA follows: TGTGCCAGCTTGCTGTCTTTCAATCAGCCCCAGCATTTT. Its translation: CASLLSFNQPQHF.

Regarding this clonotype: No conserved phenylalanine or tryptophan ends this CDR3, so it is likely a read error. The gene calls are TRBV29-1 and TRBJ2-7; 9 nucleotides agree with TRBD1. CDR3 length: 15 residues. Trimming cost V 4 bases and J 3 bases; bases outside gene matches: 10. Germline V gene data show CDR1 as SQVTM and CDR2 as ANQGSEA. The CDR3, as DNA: TGCAGCGTTGCCAAGCCGGGACAGGGCAGCTACGAGCAGTACCTC. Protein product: CSVAKPGQGSYEQYL.

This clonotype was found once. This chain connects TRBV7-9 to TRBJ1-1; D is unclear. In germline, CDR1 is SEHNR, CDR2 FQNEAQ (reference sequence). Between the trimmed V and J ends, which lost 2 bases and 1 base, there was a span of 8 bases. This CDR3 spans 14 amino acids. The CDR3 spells CASSLYSGNTEAFF. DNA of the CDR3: TGTGCCAGCAGCTTATACTCAGGGAACACTGAAGCTTTCTTT.

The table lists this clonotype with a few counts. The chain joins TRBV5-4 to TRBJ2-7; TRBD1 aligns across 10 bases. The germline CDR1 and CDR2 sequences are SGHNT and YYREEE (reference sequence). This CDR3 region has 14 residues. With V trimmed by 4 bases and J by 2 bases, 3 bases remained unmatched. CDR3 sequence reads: CASSPGQGPYEQYF. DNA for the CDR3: TGTGCCAGCAGCCCGGGACAGGGGCCCTACGAGCAGTACTTC. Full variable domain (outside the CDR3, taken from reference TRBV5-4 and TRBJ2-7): ETGVTQSPTHLIKTRGQQVTLRCSSQSGHNTVSWYQQALGQGPQFIFQYYREEENGRGNFPPRFSGLQFPNYSSELNVNALELDDSALYLCASSPGQGPYEQYFGPGTRLTVT.

The CDR3 loop reads CASSLGAYNEQFF. The DNA for the CDR3 is TGTGCCAGCAGCTTGGGCGCCTACAATGAGCAGTTCTTC. The chain couples TRBV5-5 to TRBJ2-1; D not resolved. The CDR3 covers 13 residues. Per germline, CDR1 SGHKS and CDR2 YYEKEE (reference sequence). V lost 0 bases, J lost 2 bases, and 3 bases lay in between.

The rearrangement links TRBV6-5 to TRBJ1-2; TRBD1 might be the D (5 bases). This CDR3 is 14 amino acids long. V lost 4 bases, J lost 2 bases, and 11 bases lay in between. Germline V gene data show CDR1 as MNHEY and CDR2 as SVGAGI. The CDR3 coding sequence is TGTGCCAGCAGTTCCACAGGTTCCAACTATGGCTACACCTTC. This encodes CASSSTGSNYGYTF.

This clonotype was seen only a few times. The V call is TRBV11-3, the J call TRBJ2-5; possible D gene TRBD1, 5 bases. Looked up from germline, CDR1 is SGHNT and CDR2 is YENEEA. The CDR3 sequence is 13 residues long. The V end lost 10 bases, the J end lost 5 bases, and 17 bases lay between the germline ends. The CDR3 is CATAPRARETQYF. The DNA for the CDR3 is TGTGCCACAGCCCCCAGGGCCAGGGAGACCCAGTACTTC.

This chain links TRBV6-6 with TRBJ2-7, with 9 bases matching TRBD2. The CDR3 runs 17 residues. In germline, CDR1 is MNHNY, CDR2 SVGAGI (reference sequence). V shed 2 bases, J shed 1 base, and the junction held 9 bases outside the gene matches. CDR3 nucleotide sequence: TGTGCCAGCAGTTACCCTTCTAGCGGGGCCCCGTCCTACGAGCAGTACTTC. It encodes CASSYPSSGAPSYEQYF.

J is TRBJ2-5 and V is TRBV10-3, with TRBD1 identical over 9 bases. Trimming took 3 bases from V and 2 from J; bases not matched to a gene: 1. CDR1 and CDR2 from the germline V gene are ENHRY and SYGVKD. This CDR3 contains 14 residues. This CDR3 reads CAISDGQGQETQYF. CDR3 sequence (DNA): TGTGCCATCAGTGACGGACAGGGGCAAGAGACCCAGTACTTC.

The CDR3 sequence: CASSLRAGGYEQYF. CDR3 DNA: TGCGCCAGCAGCTTAAGAGCGGGAGGGTACGAGCAGTACTTC. The chain recombines TRBV4-3 with TRBJ2-7; 10 nucleotides agree with TRBD2. CDR1 is LGHNA, CDR2 YSLEER, per germline. The CDR3 loop spans 14 amino acids. The ends lost 5 bases at V and 4 bases at J; junction bases unmatched: 5.

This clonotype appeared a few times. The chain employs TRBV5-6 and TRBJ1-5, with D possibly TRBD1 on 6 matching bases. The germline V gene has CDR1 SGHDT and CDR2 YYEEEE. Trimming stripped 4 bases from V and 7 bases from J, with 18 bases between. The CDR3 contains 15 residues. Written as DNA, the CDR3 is TGTGCCAGCAGCACTGACAGGATCCGGGGACAGCCCCAGCATTTT. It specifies CASSTDRIRGQPQHF.

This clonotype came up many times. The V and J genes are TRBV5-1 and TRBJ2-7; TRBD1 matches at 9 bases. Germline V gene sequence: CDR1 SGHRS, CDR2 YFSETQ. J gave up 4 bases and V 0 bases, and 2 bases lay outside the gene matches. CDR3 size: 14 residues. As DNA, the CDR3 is TGCGCCAGCAGCTTGGGGGACAGGGCTTACGAGCAGTACTTC. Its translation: CASSLGDRAYEQYF.

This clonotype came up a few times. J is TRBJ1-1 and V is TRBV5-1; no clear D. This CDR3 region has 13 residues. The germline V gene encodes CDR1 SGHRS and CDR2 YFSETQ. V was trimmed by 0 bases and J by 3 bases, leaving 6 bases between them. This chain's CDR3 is CASSLDMDTEAFF. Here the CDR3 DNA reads TGCGCCAGCAGCTTGGACATGGACACTGAAGCTTTCTTT.

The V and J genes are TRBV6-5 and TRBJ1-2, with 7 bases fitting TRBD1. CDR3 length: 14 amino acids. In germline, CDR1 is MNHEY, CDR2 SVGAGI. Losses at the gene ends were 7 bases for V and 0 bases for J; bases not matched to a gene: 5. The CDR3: CASTGDRANYGYTF. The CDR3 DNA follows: TGTGCCAGCACCGGGGACAGAGCTAACTATGGCTACACCTTC.